These T cell receptor beta chains were read from a single sample in a study of OX40 agonist ivuxolimab in advanced cancers. The assay was immunoSEQ multiplex PCR, and TCRdb's table has in-frame clones only and misses some. The sample has 100,000 or so clones, approximately 94% seen once. Sequencing used CD4+ or CD8+ T cells sorted from blood, obtained in a trial of the OX40 agonist ivuxolimab. These receptors were taken from an adult with an advanced solid tumor such as melanoma, head and neck, liver or kidney cancer. Both conserved end residues are part of each CDR3. A D gene is named only where the DNA matches it firmly. Some rows mark clone size as missing; the rest say once, few, many or name a class of expanded clone.

NA,TRBJ1-5,13,TRBV29-1,NA,TGCAGCGCCTCCACAGGCTCTAGTCAGCCCCAGCATTTT,CSASTGSSQPQHF
NA,TRBJ2-2,16,TRBV4-1,NA,TGCGCCAGCAGCCAACCCGCCCAGGAGGGGACCGGGGAGCTGTTTTTT,CASSQPAQEGTGELFF
NA,TRBJ1-5,15,TRBV27,NA,TGTGCCAGCAGCCCCCGAGGAGGGGGGGTCCAGCCCCAGCATTTT,CASSPRGGGVQPQHF
NA,TRBJ2-3,16,TRBV6-4,TRBD2,TGTGCCAGCAGTCCCCGGGGTAGCGGGGACACAGATACGCAGTATTTT,CASSPRGSGDTDTQYF
NA,TRBJ2-7,13,TRBV5-1,NA,TGCGCCAGCAGCTTGGATCACTCCTACGAGCAGTACTTC,CASSLDHSYEQYF
NA,TRBJ2-1,12,TRBV5-6,NA,TGTGCCAGCAGCTTAGTGAGGAATGAGCAGTTCTTC,CASSLVRNEQFF
once,TRBJ2-5,14,TRBV23-1,NA,TGCGCCAGCAGTCACTATTGTCGACAAGAGACCCAGTACTTC,CASSHYCRQETQYF
NA,TRBJ1-2,14,TRBV28,NA,TGTGCCAGCAGTCCTACAGGCCTTGCCTATGGCTACACCTTC,CASSPTGLAYGYTF
NA,TRBJ1-1,13,TRBV10-3,TRBD1,TGTGCCATCGGTACAGGGGTGAACACTGAAGCTTTCTTT,CAIGTGVNTEAFF
NA,TRBJ1-5,17,TRBV27,NA,TGTGCCAGCAGTCCGACGGCTACAGGGTATAGCAATCAGCCCCAGCATTTT,CASSPTATGYSNQPQHF
NA,TRBJ2-7,11,TRBV7-8,NA,TGTGCCAGCAGCTCCAACTACGAGCAGTACTTC,CASSSNYEQYF
NA,TRBJ2-3,15,TRBV14,NA,TGTGCCAGCAGCCAAGGACTGACGGTTTGGGATACGCAGTATTTT,CASSQGLTVWDTQYF
NA,TRBJ1-1,12,TRBV19,NA,TGTGCCAGTAGTGCGGGGAACACTGAAGCTTTCTTT,CASSAGNTEAFF
NA,TRBJ1-4,11,TRBV9,NA,TGTGCCAGCAGCGGGGGTGAAAAACTGTTTTTT,CASSGGEKLFF
NA,TRBJ2-7,14,TRBV7-8,NA,TGTGCCAGCAGCTTAATTACAGGGACCCACGAGCAGTACTTC,CASSLITGTHEQYF
NA,TRBJ1-2,14,TRBV6-5,TRBD1,TGTGCCAGCAGTACGGGACAGGTGAACTATGGCTACACCTTC,CASSTGQVNYGYTF
few,TRBJ1-5,13,TRBV4-1,NA,TGCGCCAGCAGCCAAGAAGGGGGTCAGCCCCAGCATTTT,CASSQEGGQPQHF
NA,TRBJ2-4,19,TRBV4-2,NA,TGTGCCAGCAGCCAAGATCCCCCCTTGACCGAGCCTGGGCAAAACATTCAGTACTTC,CASSQDPPLTEPGQNIQYF
NA,TRBJ2-7,14,TRBV5-6,NA,TGTGCCAGCAGCCTCCGGGGTGCGTCCTACGAGCAGTACTTC,CASSLRGASYEQYF
NA,TRBJ2-1,13,TRBV4-1,NA,TGCGCCAGCAGCCTCCTCGGCGGGGTGGAGCAGTTCTTC,CASSLLGGVEQFF
once,TRBJ2-7,12,TRBV10-2,NA,TGCGCCAGCAGACAGGGTGGGAACGAGCAGTACTTC,CASRQGGNEQYF
NA,TRBJ1-2,15,TRBV9,TRBD1,TGTGCCAGCAGCACCGGACAGGGGCGGACTCATGGCTACACCTTC,CASSTGQGRTHGYTF
NA,TRBJ1-2,15,TRBV6-5,NA,TGTGCCAGCAGTTACTCTACAGGCCTAAACTATGGCTACACCTTC,CASSYSTGLNYGYTF
NA,TRBJ1-1,14,TRBV4-2,NA,TGTGCCAGCAGCCAAGTCGCCGGATGGACTGAAGCTTTCTTT,CASSQVAGWTEAFF
NA,TRBJ2-7,13,TRBV10-3,NA,TGTGCCATCAGTGAGGAAGCGCACTACGAGCAGTACTTC,CAISEEAHYEQYF
NA,TRBJ1-4,15,TRBV4-3,NA,TGCGCCAGCAGCCAAGATCTTGGAATTAATGAAAAACTGTTTTTT,CASSQDLGINEKLFF
NA,TRBJ2-7,15,TRBV7-8,NA,TGTGCCAGCAGCTCCGTAGCGAATTTGTATTACGAGCAGTACTTC,CASSSVANLYYEQYF
NA,TRBJ2-5,17,TRBV28,NA,TGTGCCAGCAGTTTAAGGGATTTCTCGGGAATGGGAGAGACCCAGTACTTC,CASSLRDFSGMGETQYF
NA,TRBJ2-1,13,TRBV19,NA,TGTGCCAGTAGTACCCTTAGCGCCAATGAGCAGTTCTTC,CASSTLSANEQFF
NA,TRBJ2-1,15,TRBV6-6,TRBD2,TGTGCCAGCAGTCACGGACTAGCTCCGTACAATGAGCAGTTCTTC,CASSHGLAPYNEQFF
NA,TRBJ1-5,12,TRBV6-5,NA,TGTGCCAGCATTCAAGTATTGCAGCCCCAGCATTTT,CASIQVLQPQHF
NA,TRBJ2-5,15,TRBV6-5,TRBD2,TGTGCCAGCAGTTTTCTTTTCGGCGGGAGTAAGACCCAGTACTTC,CASSFLFGGSKTQYF
NA,TRBJ1-2,13,TRBV6-5,NA,TGTGCCACCCAGCTACAGGGTGGATCCGGCTACACCTTC,CATQLQGGSGYTF
NA,TRBJ2-1,13,TRBV27,NA,TGTGCCAGCAGGACCGGGGTCTACAATGAGCAGTTCTTC,CASRTGVYNEQFF
NA,TRBJ1-1,12,TRBV28,NA,TGTGCCAGCAGTTTTCGGGGCACTGAAGCTTTCTTT,CASSFRGTEAFF
NA,TRBJ1-2,15,TRBV11-2,TRBD1,TGTGCCAGCAGCCTAGACGCGGGACAGTACTATGGCTACACCTTC,CASSLDAGQYYGYTF
NA,TRBJ2-5,15,TRBV11-2,NA,TGTGCCAGCAGCTTAGTGGGTGGCCCAGGAGAGACCCAGTACTTC,CASSLVGGPGETQYF
NA,TRBJ2-7,10,TRBV28,NA,TGTGCCAGCAGTTTATACGAGCAGTACTTC,CASSLYEQYF
NA,TRBJ2-2,13,TRBV4-1,NA,TGCGCCAGCAGCCATAGCGGCACCGGGGAGCTGTTTTTT,CASSHSGTGELFF
NA,TRBJ2-7,13,TRBV30,NA,TGTGCCTGGAGCGCCTCGGGGGTAAGCGAGCAGTACTTC,CAWSASGVSEQYF
NA,TRBJ2-3,16,TRBV4-3,NA,TGCGCCAGCAGCCAAGATAGACACGGTTACACAGATACGCAGTATTTT,CASSQDRHGYTDTQYF
NA,TRBJ2-1,14,TRBV6-5,TRBD2,TGTGCCAGCAGTTACGGGCTAGCGGACAATGAGCAGTTCTTC,CASSYGLADNEQFF
once,TRBJ2-1,14,TRBV7-9,NA,TGTGCCAGCAGCTTAGTTCCGGGTTTGAATGAGCAGTTCTTC,CASSLVPGLNEQFF
NA,TRBJ2-3,12,TRBV28,NA,TGTGCCAGCAGCCTGTTTGGCGATACGCAGTATTTT,CASSLFGDTQYF
NA,TRBJ2-6,16,TRBV19,NA,TGTGCCAGTAGTGCCCAGGGGCGAACTGGGGCCAACGTCCTGACTTTC,CASSAQGRTGANVLTF
NA,TRBJ2-3,13,TRBV28,NA,TGTGCCAGCATAACCAAGCACACAGATACGCAGTATTTT,CASITKHTDTQYF
NA,TRBJ1-1,16,TRBV21-1,NA,TGTGCCAGCAGCAAAGGCCCGAGGGACATGACGACTGAAGCTTTCTTT,CASSKGPRDMTTEAFF
NA,TRBJ2-5,14,TRBV30,NA,TGTGCCTGGAGGGGATGGGACACAGAAGAGACCCAGTACTTC,CAWRGWDTEETQYF
once,TRBJ2-3,15,TRBV9,TRBD2,TGTGCCAGCAGCGCGGGAGGAGGGGGCACAGATACGCAGTATTTT,CASSAGGGGTDTQYF
NA,TRBJ2-1,15,TRBV19,NA,TGTGCCAGTAGTCTCTCCGGGACTCCTTCCAATGAGCAGTTCTTC,CASSLSGTPSNEQFF
NA,TRBJ2-1,16,TRBV7-9,NA,TGTGCCAGCAGCTCGTATGTCAGGGACTCCTACAATGAGCAGTTCTTC,CASSSYVRDSYNEQFF
NA,TRBJ2-1,16,TRBV11-2,NA,TGTGCCAGCAGCTTAGAGGGCGTCAGCTCCTACAATGAGCAGTTCTTC,CASSLEGVSSYNEQFF
NA,TRBJ2-7,16,TRBV4-1,TRBD2,TGCGCCAGCAGCCAGGCCGGCGGGGGGCCCTCCTACGAGCAGTACTTC,CASSQAGGGPSYEQYF
NA,TRBJ2-2,15,TRBV4-1,TRBD2,TGCGCCAGCAGCCGTGCGGCGGGGGTCACCGGGGAGCTGTTTTTT,CASSRAAGVTGELFF
NA,TRBJ1-2,14,TRBV5-6,NA,TGTGCCAGCAGCTTGCTCGTGGAAACCTATGGCTACACCTTC,CASSLLVETYGYTF
NA,TRBJ1-5,16,TRBV27,NA,TGTGCCAGCAGTTCCACCCCCGGGGTGGGAAATCAGCCCCAGCATTTT,CASSSTPGVGNQPQHF
NA,TRBJ1-5,13,TRBV7-6,NA,TGTGCCAGCAGCTTGGGTCTAAATCAGCCCCAGCATTTT,CASSLGLNQPQHF
NA,TRBJ1-5,15,TRBV2,TRBD1,TGTGCCAGCAGTGAAGGGACAGGGAGCAATCAGCCCCAGCATTTT,CASSEGTGSNQPQHF